Below are 8 T cell receptor beta chains sequenced from a single sample in a study of blood T cell repertoires in COVID-19. Data came from immunoSEQ multiplex PCR; TCRdb stores just in-frame clones and leaves some out. The table lists fewer than 150,000 clones, about 90% of them singletons, with 9.5% to 12% in the top ten. The specimen sequenced was peripheral blood. The origin of the receptors is a woman over 75 with acute or convalescent COVID-19.

Written as DNA, the CDR3 is TGTGCCAGTGTCAGCTGGGACAGGGACGTGGATCAGCCCCAGCATTTT. Encoded protein: CASVSWDRDVDQPQHF. The gene calls are TRBV19 and TRBJ1-5; 9 nucleotides agree with TRBD1. The CDR3 is 16 residues long. V shed 8 bases, J shed 5 bases, and the junction held 13 bases outside the gene matches. CDR1 and CDR2 from the germline V gene are LNHDA and SQIVND (reference sequence).

A word on this clone: The sample holds other DNA sequences that translate to the same CDR3. The chain has TRBV18 and TRBJ1-2; the match to TRBD1 covers 7 bases. V was clipped by 3 bases and J by 3 bases; unmatched bases: 1. The CDR3 loop spans 13 amino acids. Germline V gives CDR1 KGHSH, CDR2 LQKENI. The CDR3 here is CASSPTGDYGYTF. Here the CDR3 DNA reads TGTGCCAGCTCACCTACAGGGGACTATGGCTACACCTTC.

About this clone itself: This sample includes further DNA sequences coding for the same CDR3. The chain links TRBV30 to TRBJ1-1; the D is unclear. Between the trimmed V and J ends, which lost 0 bases and 0 bases, there was a span of 5 bases. CDR1 and CDR2 from the germline V gene are GTSNPN and SVGIG (reference sequence). The CDR3 totals 13 residues. CDR3 sequence reads: CAWSVQLNTEAFF. CDR3 bases: TGTGCCTGGAGTGTACAGCTGAACACTGAAGCTTTCTTT.

In its sample, this clone was seen once. This chain links TRBV29-1 with TRBJ2-3; TRBD2 aligns across 8 bases. CDR1 and CDR2 from the germline V gene are SQVTM and ANQGSEA. The CDR3 extends over 12 amino acids. The V segment lost 7 bases and the J segment 3 bases; nucleotides outside the gene matches: 3. The CDR3, as DNA: TGCAGCGGCAGACTAGCGACAGATACGCAGTATTTT. It encodes CSGRLATDTQYF.

The chain couples TRBV9 to TRBJ1-2; no definite D call. CDR3 length equals 12 residues. Between the trimmed V and J ends, which lost 0 bases and 4 bases, there was a span of 4 bases. The germline V gene has CDR1 SGDLS and CDR2 YYNGEE. The CDR3 nucleotides read TGTGCCAGCAGCGTAGGCAGCTATGGCTACACCTTC. The encoded protein is CASSVGSYGYTF.

The chain joins TRBV6-6 to TRBJ1-6; a possible D gene is TRBD1 (5 bases). Germline V gives CDR1 MNHNY, CDR2 SVGAGI (reference sequence). Trimming shortened V by 7 bases and J by 5 bases, and 9 bases separated the two germline ends. CDR3 length: 13 residues. CDR3 amino acids: CASNRQNNSPLHF. The CDR3 nucleotides are TGTGCCAGCAATAGACAGAATAATTCACCCCTCCACTTT.

The CDR3 is CASSIRQGPYNEQFF. CDR3 coding DNA: TGTGCCAGTAGTATTAGACAGGGACCCTACAATGAGCAGTTCTTC. The chain joins TRBV19 to TRBJ2-1; TRBD1 aligns across 7 bases. J lost 2 bases, V lost 3 bases, and 4 bases had no gene match. Looked up from germline, CDR1 is LNHDA and CDR2 is SQIVND (reference sequence). CDR3 size: 15 residues.

This chain links TRBV11-3 with TRBJ1-1; TRBD1 agrees at 8 bases. The CDR3 totals 15 residues. CDR1 is SGHNT and CDR2 is YENEEA in the germline V gene. After removal of 4 bases from V and 5 bases from J, the junction contained 9 bases not matched to a gene. The CDR3 coding sequence is TGTGCCAGCAGCTCTGGACAGGGAAGAGGGACTGAAGCTTTCTTT. Residues: CASSSGQGRGTEAFF.